One T cell receptor (beta chain) is described in this entry. What it binds is unknown. Trimming removed 3 bases at V and 1 base at J, with 12 bases between. This CDR3 has 15 residues. TCRdb recomputed calls from the 5' RACE reads with MiXCR, one row per CDR3 protein. The table has 400,000 to 500,000 distinct CDR3 sequences, 20% seen once. The source of the sample is a study of T-cell memory formation after mild COVID-19. Whole-study results and caveats: The main location of contracting CD4+ clones was CM and EM, and that of contracting CD8+ clones was EMRA.

J is TRBJ2-5 and V is TRBV12-3 or TRBV12-4; D tentatively fits TRBD1 or TRBD2 (6 bases each). This receptor was obtained from an adult woman who had mild COVID-19 (a few samples of this study predate the infection). Cell type and time point are not known. Sequenced material: PBMCs or a T cell subset sorted from them (not recorded which). The CDR3 nucleotides are TGTGCCAGCAGTTTCGGGGGCAGGGTCCAAGAGACCCAGTACTTC. Translation: CASSFGGRVQETQYF.